This T cell receptor (beta chain) was documented in a study of T cell responses to AZD1222 COVID-19 vaccine. The data were produced by immunoSEQ multiplex PCR, yet TCRdb's version contains in-frame clones alone and is incomplete. The sample shows 75,000 to 100,000 clones, 75% to 90% of them seen only once. V lost 3 bases and J lost 5; bases outside the gene matches: 10. This CDR3 is 16 amino acids long. Germline V lookup: CDR1 MGHRA, CDR2 YSYEKL. Whole-study results and caveats: Spike-specific TCR breadth and depth both grew after two AZD1222 doses. Clonal diversity was possibly underestimated, and the donors were mostly white British, with more females.

Regarding this clone: The antigen is undetermined.

The chain is built from TRBV4-1 and TRBJ2-7, with 10 positions matching TRBD1. The receptor was isolated from an adult in good health. This specimen consisted of peripheral blood, obtained on day 0 of AZD1222 vaccination. The CDR3 sequence: CASSHQPGTGDHEQYF. CDR3 nucleotides: TGCGCCAGCAGCCATCAACCCGGGACAGGGGACCACGAGCAGTACTTC.